This TCR beta chain was obtained from a study of T cells after yellow fever vaccination. TCRdb recomputed calls from the 5' RACE reads with MiXCR, one row per CDR3 protein. The sample consists of about 210,000 distinct CDR3 sequences, roughly 6.8% of them appearing once. With respect to this clonotype: What it recognizes is unknown.

General study findings and limits: Among all clonotypes, a small share was observed in both CD4 and CD8 compartments.

V lost 5 bases, J lost 5 bases, and 6 bases lay in between. From germline, CDR1 is SGHTA and CDR2 FQGNSA. The CDR3 consists of 11 residues. The sequencing here drew on CD4+ T cells sorted from PBMCs, taken on the day of the yellow fever booster vaccination. The sequence was collected from a man aged 25 to 45 who received the YFV17D yellow fever vaccine. The chain uses TRBV7-2 and TRBJ2-5; D ambiguous. This CDR3 reads CASSAYETQYF. CDR3 DNA sequence: TGTGCCAGCAGCGCGTATGAGACCCAGTACTTC.